This T cell receptor (beta chain) was sequenced for a study of blood T cell repertoires in COVID-19. Study information: From the United States, Italy and Spain came samples of acute and convalescent COVID-19.

Germline lookup yields CDR1 SGHKS and CDR2 YYEKEE (reference sequence). V gave up 4 bases and J gave up 2 bases, with 9 bases separating them. The CDR3 has 13 amino acids. Sequenced by immunoSEQ multiplex PCR; TCRdb stores in-frame clones only, minus some. The sample holds tens of thousands of clones, under 90% seen once. V and J are TRBV5-5 and TRBJ1-1; weak D call: TRBD1 (6 bases). The sequence was collected from a human donor in a cohort sampled during active COVID-19. The sequenced material came from peripheral blood. This chain's CDR3 is CASSLDRNTEAFF. The CDR3 DNA reads as TGTGCCAGCAGCCTGGACAGAAACACTGAAGCTTTCTTT.